These 24 T cell receptor beta chains originate from one sample sequenced in a study of blood T cell repertoires in COVID-19. Clones were sequenced by immunoSEQ multiplex PCR, and TCRdb holds only the in-frame ones, with some missing. The sample holds 87,000 or so clones, roughly 80% seen once. Sequencing was done on a sample of peripheral blood. Source of these receptors: a woman aged 80 or over with active or convalescent COVID-19.

Only one count was recorded for this clone. J is TRBJ1-3 and V is TRBV5-1; D unresolved. The CDR3 has 16 residues. From germline, CDR1 is SGHRS and CDR2 YFSETQ. With 0 bases removed from V and 0 bases from J, the gap between germline ends came to 10 bases. The CDR3 DNA reads as TGCGCCAGCAGCTTGGATCTAGAGAGCTCTGGAAACACCATATATTTT. This encodes CASSLDLESSGNTIYF.

This chain links TRBV4-1 with TRBJ2-1, with 14 bases lining up with TRBD2. The ends lost 2 bases at V and 0 bases at J; junction bases unmatched: 12. Germline V gene data show CDR1 as MGHRA and CDR2 as YSYEKL. There are 21 residues in the CDR3. CDR3 in DNA: TGCGCCAGCAGCCAATCTCCATTGGGACTAGCGGGAGCTACCTCCTACAATGAGCAGTTCTTC. It is translated as CASSQSPLGLAGATSYNEQFF.

This clone appeared a single time. This chain links TRBV29-1 with TRBJ2-7, with TRBD2 identical over 12 bases. V lost 6 bases to trimming and J lost 6 bases; unmatched junction nucleotides: 6. The CDR3 length is 13 residues. Germline V CDR1 and CDR2: SQVTM, ANQGSEA. CDR3 residues: CSVGTSGFTEQYF. For the CDR3, the DNA is TGCAGCGTGGGGACTAGCGGGTTTACCGAGCAGTACTTC.

The V call is TRBV6-5, the J call TRBJ1-4; TRBD1 aligns across 10 bases. The CDR3 length is 15 residues. Germline V lookup: CDR1 MNHEY, CDR2 SVGAGI. The V gene end was trimmed by 6 bases and the J gene end by 7 bases; junction bases not matched to a gene: 8. The CDR3 loop is CASRTGTGAGEKLFF. The CDR3 DNA reads as TGTGCCAGCAGAACCGGGACAGGGGCTGGTGAAAAACTGTTTTTT.

In this sample, this clone turned up a few times. The chain uses TRBV3-1 (or the pseudogene TRBV3-2) and TRBJ2-7, with 10 bases lining up with TRBD1. This CDR3 has 15 amino acids. Germline V lookup: CDR1 LGHDT, CDR2 YNNKEL (reference sequence). V was pared by 6 bases and J by 4 bases, with 9 bases of the junction left unmatched. DNA of the CDR3: TGTGCCAGCAGTCCAACCGGACAGGGGGTGTACGAGCAGTACTTC. Its translation: CASSPTGQGVYEQYF.

This clone was detected only a few times. The chain links TRBV11-2 to TRBJ1-2; D is unresolved. Germline-derived CDR1 and CDR2 are SGHAT and FQNNGV. Trimming pared 3 bases from V and 2 bases from J, leaving 10 bases between. The CDR3 totals 14 residues. The CDR3 spells CASSLGRLNYGYTF. Written as DNA, the CDR3 is TGTGCCAGCAGCTTGGGAAGACTAAACTATGGCTACACCTTC.

This chain connects TRBV3-1 (or the pseudogene TRBV3-2) to TRBJ2-7; a weak D match, TRBD1 (6 bases). Germline lookup yields CDR1 LGHDT and CDR2 YNNKEL (reference sequence). V was clipped by 4 bases and J by 3 bases, with 22 bases between them. The length of the CDR3 is 17 residues. The CDR3 spells CASSPQIGRGSRYEQYF. The CDR3 DNA reads TGTGCCAGCAGCCCTCAGATCGGTAGGGGGAGCCGCTACGAGCAGTACTTC.

V and J are TRBV29-1 and TRBJ1-2, with a weak D call TRBD1 (6 bases). CDR1 and CDR2 from the germline V gene are SQVTM and ANQGSEA. CDR3 length: 11 amino acids. Trimming cost V 5 bases and J 2 bases, with 6 bases left between them. CDR3 amino acids: CSVTGNYGYTF. The CDR3 DNA reads as TGCAGCGTTACAGGGAACTATGGCTACACCTTC.

The chain is built from TRBV6-2 or TRBV6-3 and TRBJ2-5, with 9 bases matching TRBD1. Germline V gene lookup returns CDR1 MNHEY and CDR2 SVGEGT. Trimming took 6 bases from V and 5 from J; bases not matched to a gene: 13. The CDR3 spans 16 residues. The CDR3 DNA reads TGTGCCAGCAGCCCCTATCTGACAGGGGGTTTGGAGACCCAGTACTTC. This codes for CASSPYLTGGLETQYF.

This chain uses TRBV5-1 with TRBJ2-3; perhaps TRBD1 as D (6 bases). The CDR3 loop spans 18 amino acids. Germline V lookup: CDR1 SGHRS, CDR2 YFSETQ. Deletions cut 2 bases from V and 1 base from J, with 20 bases between. The DNA of the CDR3 is TGCGCCAGCAGCTTTCTGCGGCAGGGGATCGTGGGCACAGATACGCAGTATTTT. Its translation is CASSFLRQGIVGTDTQYF.

The chain combines TRBV3-1 (or the pseudogene TRBV3-2) with TRBJ1-5, with D perhaps matching TRBD1 (5 bases). The germline V and J ends were trimmed by 4 bases and 9 bases, with 16 bases remaining between them. The germline V gene has CDR1 LGHDT and CDR2 YNNKEL (reference sequence). This CDR3 has 14 amino acids. CDR3 nucleotide sequence: TGTGCCAGCAGCCCATGGGGGGACTTAGGGCCCCAGCATTTT. It yields the protein CASSPWGDLGPQHF.

The chain combines TRBV2 with TRBJ2-5; 9 bases align to TRBD1. V lost 4 bases to trimming and J lost 5 bases; unmatched junction nucleotides: 2. Germline assignment: CDR1 SNHLY and CDR2 FYNNEI. The CDR3 totals 13 residues. CDR3 DNA: TGTGCCAGCAGTGGGACAGGGGCCGAGACCCAGTACTTC. Translated, it gives CASSGTGAETQYF.

The CDR3 sequence is CASSPPGSTNEKLFF. The CDR3 DNA is TGTGCCAGCTCACCTCCAGGGTCAACTAATGAAAAACTGTTTTTT. The gene calls are TRBV18 and TRBJ1-4; tentatively, D is TRBD1 (5 bases). The CDR3 runs to 15 residues. V was cut by 3 bases and J by 0 bases, with 8 bases left in between. Germline V gives CDR1 KGHSH, CDR2 LQKENI.

The chain recombines TRBV5-5 with TRBJ1-2; TRBD1 is a possible D gene (6 bases). This CDR3 comprises 15 residues. V was shortened by 4 bases and J by 4 bases, with 17 bases between the two germline ends. Germline assignment: CDR1 SGHKS and CDR2 YYEKEE (reference sequence). This chain's CDR3 is CASSRDMGPIYGYTF. The CDR3 DNA reads TGTGCCAGCAGCCGGGACATGGGCCCGATCTATGGCTACACCTTC.

The chain uses TRBV4-1 and TRBJ1-6; 11 nucleotides line up with TRBD1. The CDR3 is 16 residues long. Germline V gene lookup returns CDR1 MGHRA and CDR2 YSYEKL. V lost 4 bases and J lost 6; bases outside the gene matches: 5. Written as DNA, the CDR3 is TGCGCCAGCAGCCCAGGACAGGGGGCGTTTAATTCACCCCTCCACTTT. Translated, it gives CASSPGQGAFNSPLHF.

This clone was counted a single time. The gene calls are TRBV6-2 or TRBV6-3 and TRBJ1-1, with D tentatively TRBD1 (5 bases). There are 13 residues in the CDR3. Trimming removed 4 bases at V and 6 bases at J, with 12 bases between. The V gene's germline CDR1 is MNHEY and CDR2 SVGEGT. CDR3 loop: CASSLTQGSEAFF. CDR3 DNA: TGTGCCAGCAGTTTAACCCAGGGTTCTGAAGCTTTCTTT.

The V gene is TRBV5-6, the J gene TRBJ1-6; 11 bases align to TRBD1. Losses at the gene ends were 4 bases for V and 8 bases for J; bases not matched to a gene: 2. The CDR3 consists of 14 residues. Germline V CDR1 and CDR2: SGHDT, YYEEEE. The chain's CDR3 is CASSAGQGDSPLHF. The DNA of the CDR3 is TGTGCCAGCAGCGCGGGACAGGGGGATTCACCCCTCCACTTT.

As for this clone: Sequence at one end of the junction differs from germline and may be a read error. The chain employs TRBV15 and TRBJ2-5, with TRBD1 as a possible D gene (5 bases). CDR3 length equals 12 residues. The germline V gene has CDR1 LNHNV and CDR2 YYDKDF (reference sequence). The CDR3 DNA reads as TGTGCCACCAGCAGAGATAAAGGGGAAGTTGACTTC. Its protein product is CATSRDKGEVDF.

This clone was picked up one time. The chain combines TRBV7-2 with TRBJ2-3; 16 nucleotides align to TRBD2. The germline V gene encodes CDR1 SGHTA and CDR2 FQGNSA. The CDR3 is 20 residues long. Unmatched junction bases numbered 8, after V lost 0 bases and J lost 2 bases. DNA of the CDR3: TGTGCCAGCAGCTTAGCGCTTGGGGGGACTAGCGGGAGGGACACAGATACGCAGTATTTT. Translation gives CASSLALGGTSGRDTDTQYF.

The chain carries TRBV9 and TRBJ2-5; 8 nucleotides match TRBD2. CDR3 size: 17 residues. Germline V gene lookup returns CDR1 SGDLS and CDR2 YYNGEE. The V and J ends lost 4 bases and 6 bases, in that order; junction bases with no gene match: 17. CDR3 region: CASSSPGVGRAGKTQYF. In DNA form, the CDR3 reads TGTGCCAGCAGCTCCCCTGGGGTCGGGAGGGCCGGAAAGACCCAGTACTTC.

This clone was counted only a few times. The chain joins TRBV14 to TRBJ2-7, with 8 bases aligning to TRBD2. Germline trimming cut 1 base from V and 2 bases from J; bases unmatched to any gene: 4. The germline CDR1 and CDR2 sequences are SGHDN and FVKESK. The CDR3 totals 15 residues. CDR3 bases: TGTGCCAGCAGCCAAGGTCAGCGGGGGCCCTACGAGCAGTACTTC. Translating gives CASSQGQRGPYEQYF.

This sequence joins TRBV7-8 and TRBJ1-5, with 7 bases identical to TRBD1. The CDR3 is 15 residues long. Germline V gives CDR1 SGHVS, CDR2 FQNEAQ. J was trimmed by 4 bases and V by 5 bases; bases with no gene match: 8. The CDR3 spells CASSLTGTENQPQHF. The CDR3 DNA is TGTGCCAGCAGCCTTACCGGGACAGAAAATCAGCCCCAGCATTTT.

The V gene is TRBV2, the J gene TRBJ2-7, with TRBD1 matching 7 bases. The CDR3 runs to 12 residues. Germline CDR1 and CDR2: SNHLY and FYNNEI. J was trimmed by 3 bases and V by 7 bases; bases with no gene match: 3. CDR3 amino acids: CASTRGFYEQYF. DNA of the CDR3: TGTGCCAGCACCAGGGGGTTCTACGAGCAGTACTTC.

The chain carries TRBV7-2 and TRBJ1-1; possibly TRBD1 for D (5 bases). Trimming left V 3 bases short and J 1 base short, with 12 bases between. The CDR3 is 15 amino acids. Germline assignment: CDR1 SGHTA and CDR2 FQGNSA. This chain's CDR3 is CASSFQGGGNTEAFF. For the CDR3, the DNA is TGTGCCAGCAGCTTCCAAGGCGGGGGGAACACTGAAGCTTTCTTT.